This paragraph covers one T cell receptor beta chain sequence. This entry belongs to a study of blood T cell repertoires in COVID-19. In the study overall: COVID-19 samples from acute and convalescent phases originated in the United States, Italy and Spain. The analysed material was cDNA or gDNA that came from T cells, B-cell-depleted T cells, or PBMCs.

Original handling: Estimates of nucleated cell counts were drawn from the amplification of reference gene primers. Sequencing was performed with immunoSEQ multiplex PCR; in TCRdb, only in-frame clones are kept and a portion is missing. The DNA was the basis for D and trimming; V, J and clone size are from that table. This sample has fewer than 25,000 clones; about 90% occur once, and the top ten carry roughly 2.5%. Germline loops: CDR1 MNHEY, CDR2 SMNVEV (reference sequence). V was clipped by 5 bases and J by 0 bases; unmatched bases: 11. This CDR3 is built from 19 residues. Sequences were obtained from peripheral blood. The TCR originated in a man in his sixties or seventies with acute or convalescent COVID-19. The chain links TRBV27 to TRBJ2-3; 13 bases are a match to TRBD2. The chain's CDR3 is CASSRTSGGILGSTDTQYF. The DNA for the CDR3 is TGTGCCAGCAGTAGGACTAGCGGGGGTATCCTGGGTAGCACAGATACGCAGTATTTT.